One T cell receptor (beta chain) is described in this entry. Its antigen is unidentified. These data come from a study of cytomegalovirus exposure and HLA in healthy donors. Trimming removed 3 bases from V and 6 bases from J, with 12 bases in between. Germline CDR1 and CDR2: SGDLS and YYNGEE. The CDR3 spans 13 residues. Findings of the study overall: Further analysis was carried out later, and it showed several of the most significant clusters appearing linked to common viral pathogens. Most sequenced TCRs were rare (though some public TCRs occurred in many donors).

Both 60 Vbeta primers and 13 Jbeta primers went into the PCR. Profiling relied on immunoSEQ multiplex PCR, and the TCRdb table lists in-frame clones only, not all of them. The sample holds approximately 100,000 clones; 85% are singletons and the top ten take 7.4%. The clonotype comes from a man aged 35-49 years in good health and CMV-seropositive. V and J are TRBV9 and TRBJ1-1; maybe TRBD1 (5 bases). The source material was PBMCs. The CDR3 region has the DNA TGTGCCAGCAGCGGGCAGGGCGAGTCTGAAGCTTTCTTT. Amino acids: CASSGQGESEAFF.